Each of the 7 T cell receptor beta chains below was sequenced from the same sample in a study of human T cells and chemical hapten exposure. Noted time point: patch test 1, 2 weeks after DPC sensitization. The treatment: therapeutic diphenylcyclopropenone sensitization with weekly scalp DPC. MiXCR, applied by TCRdb to the RACE reads, yields one record per CDR3 protein. The sample contains 80,000 to 100,000 distinct CDR3 sequences, roughly 12% of which appear only once. The sequencing here drew on whole blood, taken in connection with sensitization to the hapten diphenylcyclopropenone (DPC). The receptors here all came from a woman aged 40 to 50 with alopecia areata. Some clones in this sample may be carry-over from other donors' samples.

The rearrangement uses TRBV4-1 and TRBJ2-7; D gene unclear. CDR3 size: 12 residues. Germline assignment: CDR1 MGHRA and CDR2 YSYEKL. V gave up 5 bases and J gave up 5 bases, with 10 bases separating them. CDR3 sequence reads: CASSFPSHEQYF. CDR3 in DNA: TGCGCCAGCAGCTTCCCGAGCCACGAGCAGTACTTC.

This clonotype has at least ten counts. The chain couples TRBV3-1 to TRBJ1-1; maybe TRBD1 (5 bases). V lost 3 bases to trimming and J lost 0 bases, with 14 bases between them. There are 16 residues in the CDR3. Germline CDR1 is LGHDT and CDR2 is YNNKEL (reference sequence). This chain's CDR3 is CASSHGRLGVNTEAFF. The CDR3 nucleotides are TGTGCCAGCAGCCACGGCCGGTTGGGGGTGAACACTGAAGCTTTCTTT.

V and J are TRBV7-8 and TRBJ2-1, with 11 bases lining up with TRBD2. Germline V gives CDR1 SGHVS, CDR2 FQNEAQ. CDR3 length: 15 amino acids. V shed 5 bases and J 8 bases; nucleotides not matched to a gene: 8. The CDR3 DNA reads as TGTGCCAGCAGCCTACTAGCGGGAGAAGGGGATGAGCAGTTCTTC. Translating it yields CASSLLAGEGDEQFF.

The chain has TRBV5-4 and TRBJ2-3, with a tentative D call TRBD2 (6 bases). Germline loops: CDR1 SGHNT, CDR2 YYREEE (reference sequence). The V end lost 6 bases, the J end lost 7 bases, and 15 bases lay between the germline ends. The CDR3 runs to 13 residues. DNA of the CDR3: TGTGCCAGCACCTCCGACGGGAGAAATACGCAGTATTTT. Residues: CASTSDGRNTQYF.

This clonotype was seen at least ten times. This rearrangement joins TRBV9 to TRBJ2-7; tentatively, D is TRBD1 (7 bases). Trimming took off 3 bases at V and 0 bases at J, with 16 bases between the two ends. Looked up from germline, CDR1 is SGDLS and CDR2 is YYNGEE. The CDR3 has 16 amino acids. The CDR3 sequence is CASSERRDSPSYEQYF. Written as DNA, the CDR3 is TGTGCCAGCAGCGAGAGGAGGGACAGTCCCTCCTACGAGCAGTACTTC. Drawing the rest from reference TRBV9 and TRBJ2-7, the complete variable domain is DSGVTQTPKHLITATGQRVTLRCSPRSGDLSVYWYQQSLDQGLQFLIQYYNGEERAKGNILERFSAQQFPDLHSELNLSSLELGDSALYFCASSERRDSPSYEQYFGPGTRLTVT.

The rearrangement uses TRBV15 and TRBJ2-3; 12 bases map to TRBD2. CDR3 length: 15 residues. Germline V lookup: CDR1 LNHNV, CDR2 YYDKDF (reference sequence). Trimming at V came to 3 bases and at J to 4 bases, leaving 2 bases not matched to a gene. The CDR3 sequence is CATSRTSGSADTQYF. DNA for the CDR3: TGTGCCACCAGCAGGACTAGCGGGAGTGCAGATACGCAGTATTTT.

This sequence joins TRBV28 and TRBJ2-7, with 9 positions matching TRBD2. Germline assignment: CDR1 MDHEN and CDR2 SYDVKM. This CDR3 has 16 residues. The J segment lost 4 bases and the V segment lost 2 bases, leaving 9 bases of the junction unmatched. CDR3 DNA sequence: TGTGCCAGCAGTTTAATGAGTAGCGGGAGCTTATACGAGCAGTACTTC. Translated: CASSLMSSGSLYEQYF.